A selection of T cell receptor beta chains follows, all from one sample in a study of blood T cells in healthy people across ages. Using its own MiXCR run on the 5' RACE reads, TCRdb lists one record per CDR3 protein. The sample yields approximately 1.5 million distinct CDR3 sequences, about 32% seen once. The specimen was blood. These receptors originate from a woman aged 30 to 39 in good health. Each CDR3 is given with its conserved first and last residue. Fields, in order: D gene, V gene, J gene, CDR3 protein. A D gene is named only where the DNA matches it firmly.

>-|TRBV7-9|TRBJ2-3
CASSLDPGQGKDTQYF
>-|TRBV7-3|TRBJ2-1
CASSLTPRYNEQFF
>-|TRBV10-3|TRBJ1-2
CAIGDLGANYGYTF
>-|TRBV3-1|TRBJ2-5
CASSQQRGEQYF
>-|TRBV4-1|TRBJ2-1
CASSQVGGTYNEQFF
>-|TRBV7-3|TRBJ2-3
CASSSSPAKRRDTQYF
>TRBD1|TRBV20-1|TRBJ2-7
CSARGQGSSYEQYF
>-|TRBV9|TRBJ1-1
CASSVLVNTEAFF
>-|TRBV12-3/TRBV12-4|TRBJ1-5
CASSLRTFSQPQHF
>-|TRBV6-2/TRBV6-3|TRBJ2-3
CASSYDGLADTQYF
>-|TRBV20-1|TRBJ2-3
CSAPWLAPSTGTQYF
>-|TRBV2|TRBJ2-1
CASRLGGNGNEQFF
>-|TRBV7-9|TRBJ2-7
CASSSPTTTYEQYF
>TRBD2|TRBV20-1|TRBJ2-7
CSEGGGGKHEQYF
>-|TRBV13|TRBJ2-6
CASSLGGRRTAGANVLTF
>TRBD2|TRBV12-3/TRBV12-4|TRBJ2-3
CASSSGTSGGSADTQYF
>-|TRBV4-1|TRBJ2-2
CASSPSAGVPRNTGELFF
>-|TRBV11-2|TRBJ2-3
CASSLETVYADTQYF
>-|TRBV2|TRBJ2-7
CASSPDASGYHEQYF
>-|TRBV12-3/TRBV12-4|TRBJ2-2
CASRPREAAGELFF
>-|TRBV18|TRBJ2-3
CASSPTSSPTTDTQYF
>TRBD2|TRBV27|TRBJ2-7
CASSTLAERSYEQYF
>-|TRBV29-1|TRBJ1-1
CSATTGGSTEAFF
>TRBD2|TRBV2|TRBJ2-1
CASSPFAGLAGEQFF
>TRBD2|TRBV20-1|TRBJ2-1
CSASSGRKINEQFF
>-|TRBV4-1|TRBJ2-5
CASSQEPLPAGIEETQYF
>-|TRBV29-1|TRBJ2-2
CSAGTGWDTGELFF
>TRBD2|TRBV27|TRBJ2-7
CASRPSGRRNYEQYF
>-|TRBV7-9|TRBJ2-3
CASSIAGPYGADTQYF
>-|TRBV13|TRBJ2-3
CASSLEPLSTDTQYF
>-|TRBV20-1|TRBJ1-5
CSVRDTYSNQPQHF
>-|TRBV5-1|TRBJ1-2
CASTGTEDGYTF
>TRBD2|TRBV5-6|TRBJ2-5
CASSSTTSGGAEETQYF
>TRBD1|TRBV7-3|TRBJ2-3
CASSNQGVDTQYF
>-|TRBV27|TRBJ2-7
CASSLLSWGTIYEQYF
>TRBD1|TRBV25-1|TRBJ2-7
CASSRIRDRGLEQYF
>-|TRBV7-9|TRBJ2-6
CASSLRLGQESISGANVLTF
>-|TRBV4-1|TRBJ1-1
CASSHVTTGNTEAFF
>TRBD1|TRBV4-1|TRBJ1-5
CASSPTGGSGRNQPQHF